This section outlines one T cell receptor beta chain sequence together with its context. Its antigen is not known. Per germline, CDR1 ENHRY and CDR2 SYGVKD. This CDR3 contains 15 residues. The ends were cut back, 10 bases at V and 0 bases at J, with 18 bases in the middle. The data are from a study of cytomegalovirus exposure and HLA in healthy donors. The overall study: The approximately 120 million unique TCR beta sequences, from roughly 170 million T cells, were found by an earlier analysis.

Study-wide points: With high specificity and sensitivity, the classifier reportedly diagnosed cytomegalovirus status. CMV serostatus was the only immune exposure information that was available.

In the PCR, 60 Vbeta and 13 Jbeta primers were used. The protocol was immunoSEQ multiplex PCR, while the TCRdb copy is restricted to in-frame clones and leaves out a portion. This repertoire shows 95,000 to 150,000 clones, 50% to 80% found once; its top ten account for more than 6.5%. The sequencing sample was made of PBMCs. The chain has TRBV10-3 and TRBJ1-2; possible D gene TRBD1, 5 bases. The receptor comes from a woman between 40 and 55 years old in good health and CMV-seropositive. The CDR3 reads CASTQGTISNYGYTF. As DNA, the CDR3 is TGTGCCAGCACGCAGGGTACAATTTCTAACTATGGCTACACCTTC.